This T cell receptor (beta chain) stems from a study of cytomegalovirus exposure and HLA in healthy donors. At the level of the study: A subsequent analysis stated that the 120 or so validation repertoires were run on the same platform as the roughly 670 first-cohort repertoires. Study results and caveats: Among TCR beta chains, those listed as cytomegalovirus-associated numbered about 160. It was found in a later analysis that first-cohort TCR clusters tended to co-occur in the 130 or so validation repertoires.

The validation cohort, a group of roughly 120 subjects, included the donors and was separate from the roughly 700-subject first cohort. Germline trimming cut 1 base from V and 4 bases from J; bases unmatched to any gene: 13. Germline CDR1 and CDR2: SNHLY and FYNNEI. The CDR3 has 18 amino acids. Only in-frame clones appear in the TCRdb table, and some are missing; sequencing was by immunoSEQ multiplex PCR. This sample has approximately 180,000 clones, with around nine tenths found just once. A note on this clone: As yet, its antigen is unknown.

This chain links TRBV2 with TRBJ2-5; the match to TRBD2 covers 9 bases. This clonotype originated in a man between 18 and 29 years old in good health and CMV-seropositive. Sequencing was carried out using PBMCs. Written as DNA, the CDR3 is TGTGCCAGCAGTGAAGGGTTTTGGGCGGGGGGGCGGAGAGAGACCCAGTACTTC. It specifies CASSEGFWAGGRRETQYF.